Listed below are T cell receptor beta chains from one sample, sequenced in a study of T cells in Graves' hyperthyroidism and ophthalmopathy. TCRdb ran MiXCR on the multiplex PCR reads and lists one entry per CDR3 protein. The table records 25,000 to 30,000 distinct CDR3 sequences, approximately 46% of them present only once. Sequencing was done on a sample of blood. All receptors come from a woman between 25 and 40 years old with Graves' hyperthyroidism. Both conserved end residues are part of each CDR3. The order of the fields is V gene, D gene, J gene, CDR3 protein. A D gene is named only where the DNA matches it firmly.

>TRBV10-3|-|TRBJ1-3
CAISGGPLSGNTICF
>TRBV5-1|-|TRBJ1-2
CASSLEGTNGYTF
>TRBV29-1|-|TRBJ2-3
CSVRADRTDTQYF
>TRBV11-3|TRBD2|TRBJ2-3
CASSLGLAGTTDTQYF
>TRBV19|-|TRBJ1-1
CASSAPTGSFVVDTEAFF
>TRBV7-6|-|TRBJ2-1
CASTPAVSSYNEQFF
>TRBV9|TRBD2|TRBJ2-5
CASSTLGVAGYETQYF
>TRBV10-3|-|TRBJ2-1
CAISPAGVFEQFF
>TRBV2|-|TRBJ2-1
CASGMGGASDEQFF
>TRBV29-1|-|TRBJ2-1
CSVEGPQDEQFF
>TRBV29-1|-|TRBJ1-3
CSGYRDTTIYF
>TRBV2|-|TRBJ1-2
CASSESWSNYGYTF
>TRBV7-7|-|TRBJ2-7
CASSPQTGRDYEQYF
>TRBV10-3|TRBD2|TRBJ2-7
CAISEGGVLEQYF
>TRBV6-4|-|TRBJ2-2
CASSEEDRGELFF
>TRBV3-1|-|TRBJ2-7
CASSQADYEQYF
>TRBV24-1|-|TRBJ1-1
CATSDPGGAEALF
>TRBV6-5|-|TRBJ1-1
CASSPSPLNTEAFF
>TRBV5-8|-|TRBJ2-7
CASSLDPRGLAYEQYF
>TRBV5-1|-|TRBJ1-4
CASSPETGYNEKLFF
>TRBV9|-|TRBJ2-5
CASSGGQPQETQYF
>TRBV7-2|-|TRBJ2-3
CASSRSADTQYF
>TRBV15|-|TRBJ2-6
CATKRGTGANVLTF
>TRBV7-9|TRBD2|TRBJ2-5
CASSLDVKSGRGGFFGQETQYF
>TRBV15|-|TRBJ2-3
CATSEGDTQYF
>TRBV10-3|-|TRBJ1-2
CAISERIRTEPEGYTF
>TRBV19|-|TRBJ2-3
CTSSIATDTQYF
>TRBV5-4|-|TRBJ1-3
CASSPGGGVVGNTIYF
>TRBV7-9|-|TRBJ2-2
CASSLSQANTGELFF
>TRBV20-1|TRBD2|TRBJ2-1
CSARDPGLAEDNEQFF
>TRBV6-5|-|TRBJ1-5
CASSGVCDQPQHF
>TRBV28|TRBD1|TRBJ1-2
CASSRDRGYGYTF
>TRBV5-1|TRBD1|TRBJ2-1
CASSPGQGMYEQFF
>TRBV2|-|TRBJ2-7
CATSEFYEQYF
>TRBV6-1|TRBD1|TRBJ2-7
CASSSRGTGTYEQYF
>TRBV25-1|-|TRBJ2-5
CASSESVGQGGTQYF
>TRBV6-2/TRBV6-3|-|TRBJ2-7
CASSEGGDGYEQYF
>TRBV4-1|TRBD1|TRBJ1-2
CATHSPGGSYGYTF
>TRBV10-3|TRBD2|TRBJ2-7
CAISEGLDYEQYF
>TRBV20-1|TRBD2|TRBJ2-2
CSARLTSDIGELFF
>TRBV7-9|-|TRBJ2-6
CASRYGANVLTF
>TRBV5-6|TRBD1|TRBJ1-5
CASSAQGGGNQPQHF
>TRBV20-1|-|TRBJ2-3
CSATASRGTDTQYF
>TRBV5-4|-|TRBJ2-7
CASSFNGGSYEQYF
>TRBV18|-|TRBJ1-1
CASSPLGTEAFF
>TRBV4-1|-|TRBJ1-3
CASSQLTGKSGNTIYF
>TRBV7-9|TRBD1|TRBJ1-3
CASSWDRDGNTIYF
>TRBV6-6|-|TRBJ1-2
CASIKIEGVTGYTF
>TRBV10-2|TRBD2|TRBJ2-7
CASSGHSGRENEQYF
>TRBV7-9|-|TRBJ2-1
CASSPGPGVYQNEQFF
>TRBV2|TRBD1|TRBJ1-6
CASNPGTANLGLHF
>TRBV5-1|TRBD1|TRBJ2-2
CASSQDRRYTGELFF
>TRBV7-2|-|TRBJ2-3
CASRRWGDTQYF
>TRBV20-1|-|TRBJ2-5
CSAREGDIILETQYF
>TRBV6-5|-|TRBJ1-2
CASRQSNYGYTF
>TRBV20-1|-|TRBJ1-2
CRGGAGDSYTF
>TRBV5-4|-|TRBJ2-3
CASWLAGTDTQYF